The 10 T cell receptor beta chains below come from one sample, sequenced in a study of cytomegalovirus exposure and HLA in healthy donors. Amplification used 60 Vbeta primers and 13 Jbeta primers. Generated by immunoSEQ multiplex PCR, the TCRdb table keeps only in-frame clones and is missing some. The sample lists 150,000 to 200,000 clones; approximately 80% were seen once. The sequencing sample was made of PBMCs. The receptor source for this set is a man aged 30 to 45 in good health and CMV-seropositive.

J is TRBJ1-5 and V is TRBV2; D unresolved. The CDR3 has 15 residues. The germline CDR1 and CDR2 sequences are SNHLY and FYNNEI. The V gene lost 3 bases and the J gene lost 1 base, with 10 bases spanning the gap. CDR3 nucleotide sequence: TGTGCCAGCAGTGACGGGGTCTGGAGCAATCAGCCCCAGCATTTT. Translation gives CASSDGVWSNQPQHF.

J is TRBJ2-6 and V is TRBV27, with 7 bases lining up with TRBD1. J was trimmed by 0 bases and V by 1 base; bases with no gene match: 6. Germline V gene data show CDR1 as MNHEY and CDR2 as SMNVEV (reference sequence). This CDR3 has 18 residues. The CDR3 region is CASSLYWDSYSGANVLTF. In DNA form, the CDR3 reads TGTGCCAGCAGTTTATATTGGGACAGTTACTCTGGGGCCAACGTCCTGACTTTC.

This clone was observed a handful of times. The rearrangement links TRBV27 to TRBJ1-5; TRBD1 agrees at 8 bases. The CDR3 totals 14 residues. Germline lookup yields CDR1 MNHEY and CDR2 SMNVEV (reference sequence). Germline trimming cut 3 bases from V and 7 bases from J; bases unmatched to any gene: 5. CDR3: CASSFYGQGQPQHF. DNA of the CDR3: TGTGCCAGCAGTTTCTACGGACAGGGACAGCCCCAGCATTTT.

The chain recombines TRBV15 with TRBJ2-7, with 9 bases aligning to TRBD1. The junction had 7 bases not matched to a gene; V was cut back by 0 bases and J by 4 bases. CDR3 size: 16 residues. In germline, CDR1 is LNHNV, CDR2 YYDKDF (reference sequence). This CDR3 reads CATSRDHGTGSYEQYF. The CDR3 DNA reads TGTGCCACCAGCAGAGATCACGGGACAGGGTCTTACGAGCAGTACTTC. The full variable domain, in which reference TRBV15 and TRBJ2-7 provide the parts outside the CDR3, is DAMVIQNPRYQVTQFGKPVTLSCSQTLNHNVMYWYQQKSSQAPKLLFHYYDKDFNNEADTPDNFQSRRPNTSFCFLDIRSPGLGDTAMYLCATSRDHGTGSYEQYFGPGTRLTVT.

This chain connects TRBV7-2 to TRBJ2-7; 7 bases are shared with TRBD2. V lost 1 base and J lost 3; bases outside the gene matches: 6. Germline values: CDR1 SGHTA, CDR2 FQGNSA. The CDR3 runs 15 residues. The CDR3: CASSLDSASGYEQYF. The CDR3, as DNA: TGTGCCAGCAGCTTAGATTCGGCTAGCGGCTACGAGCAGTACTTC.

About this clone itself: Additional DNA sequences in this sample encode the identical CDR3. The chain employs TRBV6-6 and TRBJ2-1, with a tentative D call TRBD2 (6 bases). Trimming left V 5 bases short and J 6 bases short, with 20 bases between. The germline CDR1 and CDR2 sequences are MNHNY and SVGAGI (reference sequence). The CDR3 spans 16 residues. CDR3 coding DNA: TGTGCCAGCAGTAACCCGTACCGGGAGATCGGCAATGAGCAGTTCTTC. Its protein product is CASSNPYREIGNEQFF.

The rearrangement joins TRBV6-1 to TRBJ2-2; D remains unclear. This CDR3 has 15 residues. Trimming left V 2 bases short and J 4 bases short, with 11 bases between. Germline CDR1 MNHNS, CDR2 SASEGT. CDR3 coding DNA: TGTGCCAGCAGTGAATTTCACACCACCACCGGGGAGCTGTTTTTT. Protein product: CASSEFHTTTGELFF.

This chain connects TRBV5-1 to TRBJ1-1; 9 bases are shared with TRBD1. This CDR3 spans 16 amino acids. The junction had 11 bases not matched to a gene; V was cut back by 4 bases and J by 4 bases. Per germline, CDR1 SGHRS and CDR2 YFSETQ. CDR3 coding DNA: TGCGCCAGCAGCGCTGGACAGGGGACGGGCGTCACTGAAGCTTTCTTT. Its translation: CASSAGQGTGVTEAFF.

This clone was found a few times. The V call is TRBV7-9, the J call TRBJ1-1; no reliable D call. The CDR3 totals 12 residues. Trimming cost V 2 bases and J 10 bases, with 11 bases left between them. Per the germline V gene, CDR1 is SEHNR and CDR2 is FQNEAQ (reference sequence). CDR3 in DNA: TGTGCCAGCAGCTTACCCCAGGTCTTAGCTTTCTTT. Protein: CASSLPQVLAFF.

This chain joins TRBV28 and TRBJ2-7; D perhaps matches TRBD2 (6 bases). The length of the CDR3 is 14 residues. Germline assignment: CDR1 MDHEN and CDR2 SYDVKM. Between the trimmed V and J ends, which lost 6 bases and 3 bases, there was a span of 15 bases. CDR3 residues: CASRRQTRLYEQYF. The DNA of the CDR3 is TGTGCCAGCAGACGACAGACTAGACTCTACGAGCAGTACTTC.